Each of the 5 T cell receptor beta chains below was sequenced from the same sample in a study of cytomegalovirus exposure and HLA in healthy donors. The method was immunoSEQ multiplex PCR; TCRdb's version includes in-frame clones alone and lacks a portion of them. Here the sample spans a few hundred thousand clones, roughly 90% being singletons. What was sequenced was PBMCs. These receptors were obtained from a woman aged 18-29 years in good health and CMV-seronegative.

The chain employs TRBV4-1 and TRBJ2-7, with 9 bases fitting TRBD2. The germline gives CDR1 MGHRA, CDR2 YSYEKL. Losses at the gene ends were 0 bases for V and 0 bases for J; bases not matched to a gene: 9. The CDR3 consists of 18 residues. Here the CDR3 DNA reads TGCGCCAGCAGCCAAGATAAAGGACTAGCGTCGAGCTCCTACGAGCAGTACTTC. It yields the protein CASSQDKGLASSSYEQYF.

This clone was counted between two and nine times. The chain is built from TRBV20-1 and TRBJ1-1; no definite D call. Trimming cost V 5 bases and J 6 bases, with 7 bases left between them. The CDR3 has 10 amino acids. The germline V gene has CDR1 DFQATT and CDR2 SNEGSKA (reference sequence). The CDR3 DNA is TGCAGTGCTTTGGGCGCTGAAGCTTTCTTT. It is translated as CSALGAEAFF.

The V call is TRBV5-4, the J call TRBJ1-4; 7 bases map to TRBD1. CDR1 is SGHNT, CDR2 YYREEE, per germline (reference sequence). The V and J ends lost 3 bases and 2 bases, in that order; junction bases with no gene match: 4. The length of the CDR3 is 15 residues. CDR3 amino acids: CASSSYRGTNEKLFF. CDR3 in DNA: TGTGCCAGCAGCTCCTACAGGGGCACTAATGAAAAACTGTTTTTT. Complete variable domain (other parts from reference TRBV5-4 and TRBJ1-4): ETGVTQSPTHLIKTRGQQVTLRCSSQSGHNTVSWYQQALGQGPQFIFQYYREEENGRGNFPPRFSGLQFPNYSSELNVNALELDDSALYLCASSSYRGTNEKLFFGSGTQLSVL.

This clone was counted between two and nine times. V and J are TRBV29-1 and TRBJ1-2; 7 nucleotides align to TRBD1. The trim removed 7 bases at V and 7 bases at J, leaving 6 bases unmatched. CDR3 size: 11 residues. Germline V gene lookup returns CDR1 SQVTM and CDR2 ANQGSEA. This CDR3 is CSARDSRGYTF. The CDR3, as DNA: TGCAGCGCAAGGGACAGTCGTGGCTACACCTTC.

J is TRBJ1-2 and V is TRBV19; D ambiguous. V lost 4 bases and J 5 bases, leaving 11 bases between the germline ends. The CDR3 runs to 13 residues. Looked up from germline, CDR1 is LNHDA and CDR2 is SQIVND (reference sequence). The CDR3 DNA reads TGTGCCAGTAGTACAGGACGGACTTATGGCTACACCTTC. It translates to CASSTGRTYGYTF.